The 27 T cell receptor beta chains listed next were all sequenced from one sample in a study of OX40 agonist ivuxolimab in advanced cancers. The data were produced by immunoSEQ multiplex PCR, yet TCRdb's version contains in-frame clones alone and is incomplete. The sample carries about 70,000 clones, 86% recorded once. The input for sequencing was CD4+ or CD8+ T cells sorted from blood, taken in a trial of the OX40 agonist ivuxolimab. Source of these receptors: an adult with an advanced solid tumor such as melanoma, head and neck, liver or kidney cancer.

Only a few counts were recorded for this clone. J is TRBJ2-5 and V is TRBV21-1; the DNA was not compared with TRBD2, the D call given in the table. TRBV21-1 is a recognized pseudogene. This CDR3 region has 14 residues. CDR3 nucleotide sequence: TGTGCCAGCAGCAAAGCCCAGACTCAAGAGACCCAGTACTTC. Its translation is CASSKAQTQETQYF.

The chain combines TRBV6-1 with TRBJ1-5; D is possibly TRBD1 (5 bases). Germline V gives CDR1 MNHNS, CDR2 SASEGT. Trimming pared 5 bases from V and 4 bases from J, leaving 9 bases between. The CDR3 extends over 13 amino acids. The CDR3 DNA is TGTGCCAGCAGTTGGGCAGGGAATCAGCCCCAGCATTTT. It specifies CASSWAGNQPQHF.

In DNA form, the CDR3 reads TGTGCCAGCAGTTACGCCGTAGTCCTCTCTGGAAACACCATATATTTT. It codes for CASSYAVVLSGNTIYF. The rearrangement links TRBV6-6 to TRBJ1-3; D is unresolved. Trimming shortened V by 2 bases and J by 0 bases, and 11 bases separated the two germline ends. CDR1 is MNHNY and CDR2 is SVGAGI in the germline V gene (reference sequence). The length of the CDR3 is 16 residues.

This chain connects TRBV6-1 to TRBJ2-1, with TRBD2 as a possible D gene (6 bases). The CDR3 consists of 14 residues. The germline V and J ends were trimmed by 7 bases and 9 bases, with 19 bases remaining between them. Germline V gene data show CDR1 as MNHNS and CDR2 as SASEGT. CDR3 DNA: TGTGCCAGCAATCGACTAGGAACGACCACTGAGCAGTTCTTC. Protein product: CASNRLGTTTEQFF.

The chain combines TRBV2 with TRBJ2-1; no firm D call. The germline V gene encodes CDR1 SNHLY and CDR2 FYNNEI. V was shortened by 2 bases and J by 8 bases, with 7 bases between the two germline ends. The CDR3 runs to 12 residues. In DNA form, the CDR3 reads TGTGCCAGCAGTGAATCTTTCTATGAGCAGTTCTTC. Translated, it gives CASSESFYEQFF.

Turning to this clone: Its ends do not fully match the called genes, so a read error is possible. The chain carries TRBV6-4 and TRBJ1-1; D is unresolved. Germline CDR1 is MRHNA and CDR2 is SNTAGT. The CDR3 sequence is 13 residues long. The CDR3 DNA reads TGTGCCGGCAGTTTCGACCGGAACACTGAAGCTTTCTTT. Protein product: CAGSFDRNTEAFF.

The genes are TRBV7-8 and TRBJ2-2; D is unclear. The CDR3 extends over 12 amino acids. V was trimmed by 3 bases and J by 1 base, leaving 0 bases between them. Per germline, CDR1 SGHVS and CDR2 FQNEAQ. The CDR3, as DNA: TGTGCCAGCAGCTTGAACACCGGGGAGCTGTTTTTT. It specifies CASSLNTGELFF.

This rearrangement joins TRBV2 to TRBJ2-1; possibly TRBD1 or TRBD2 for D (6 bases each). V lost 4 bases and J 4 bases, leaving 17 bases between the germline ends. Germline-derived CDR1 and CDR2 are SNHLY and FYNNEI. This CDR3 has 16 residues. DNA of the CDR3: TGTGCCAGCAGTGCCCAGGGCAGGGGAGGATACAATGAGCAGTTCTTC. Amino acids: CASSAQGRGGYNEQFF.

The rearrangement uses TRBV5-1 and TRBJ1-1; TRBD1 is a possible D gene (6 bases). The germline CDR1 and CDR2 sequences are SGHRS and YFSETQ. Trimming took 5 bases from V and 1 from J, leaving 12 bases between them. The CDR3 has 14 residues. The CDR3 nucleotides read TGCGCCAGCAGTACAGGGAACACGAACACTGAAGCTTTCTTT. Protein: CASSTGNTNTEAFF. Together with reference TRBV5-1 and TRBJ1-1, the CDR3 gives the full variable domain: KAGVTQTPRYLIKTRGQQVTLSCSPISGHRSVSWYQQTPGQGLQFLFEYFSETQRNKGNFPGRFSGRQFSNSRSEMNVSTLELGDSALYLCASSTGNTNTEAFFGQGTRLTVV.

The rearrangement uses TRBV18 and TRBJ2-1; D not resolved. Trimming stripped 5 bases from V and 4 bases from J, with 9 bases between. Germline V gene sequence: CDR1 KGHSH, CDR2 LQKENI. This CDR3 is 13 amino acids long. In DNA, the CDR3 is TGTGCCAGCTCAATCGACCAATACAATGAGCAGTTCTTC. It translates to CASSIDQYNEQFF. Full variable domain (remainder filled in from reference TRBV18 and TRBJ2-1): NAGVMQNPRHLVRRRGQEARLRCSPMKGHSHVYWYRQLPEEGLKFMVYLQKENIIDESGMPKERFSAEFPKEGPSILRIQQVVRGDSAAYFCASSIDQYNEQFFGPGTRLTVL.

The chain joins TRBV6-5 to TRBJ2-1; D possibly corresponds to TRBD2 (6 bases). This CDR3 contains 13 residues. The germline V and J ends were trimmed by 5 bases and 7 bases, with 12 bases remaining between them. Germline V CDR1 and CDR2: MNHEY, SVGAGI. In DNA, the CDR3 is TGTGCCAGCAGTCGGGCGGGAAGGAATGAGCAGTTCTTC. It yields the protein CASSRAGRNEQFF.

The chain carries TRBV6-5 and TRBJ1-2, with TRBD1 matching 8 bases. The CDR3 is 13 residues long. Germline V lookup: CDR1 MNHEY, CDR2 SVGAGI. Trimming took 10 bases from V and 7 from J; bases not matched to a gene: 11. CDR3 nucleotides: TGTGCCACCGAAACCCCAGGGGGCCTTGGCTACACCTTC. It translates to CATETPGGLGYTF.

This chain connects TRBV5-1 to TRBJ2-7, with D tentatively TRBD2 (6 bases). The CDR3 runs to 13 residues. With 2 bases removed from V and 1 base from J, the gap between germline ends came to 7 bases. Per germline, CDR1 SGHRS and CDR2 YFSETQ. In DNA form, the CDR3 reads TGCGCCAGCAGCTTCGGGAGTTCCTACGAGCAGTACTTC. Protein: CASSFGSSYEQYF.

The CDR3: CASSLEGWRGYNEQFF. CDR3 bases: TGCGCCAGCAGCCTCGAGGGCTGGCGGGGGTACAATGAGCAGTTCTTC. This sequence joins TRBV4-1 and TRBJ2-1; 7 nucleotides match TRBD2. V was clipped by 4 bases and J by 4 bases; unmatched bases: 10. The germline V gene encodes CDR1 MGHRA and CDR2 YSYEKL. The length of the CDR3 is 16 residues.

The chain is built from TRBV10-2 and TRBJ2-7; 11 bases are a match to TRBD1. Germline V gene data show CDR1 as WSHSY and CDR2 as SAAADI. With V trimmed by 7 bases and J by 2 bases, 4 bases remained unmatched. The CDR3 runs to 14 residues. DNA of the CDR3: TGCGCCAGCAACCTGGGACAGGGGGCCTACGAGCAGTACTTC. It encodes CASNLGQGAYEQYF.

This clone has a single count. The chain links TRBV19 to TRBJ2-2; 8 bases agree with TRBD2. The CDR3 runs 16 residues. V lost 4 bases, J lost 9 bases, and 13 bases stayed unmatched. Germline CDR1 LNHDA, CDR2 SQIVND (reference sequence). The CDR3 loop is CASSTPTSGLHRELFF. The CDR3 nucleotides are TGTGCCAGTAGTACCCCCACTAGCGGACTCCACCGGGAGCTGTTTTTT.

The chain recombines TRBV6-5 with TRBJ1-2, with 7 bases identical to TRBD1. Trimming at V came to 2 bases and at J to 3 bases, leaving 0 bases not matched to a gene. The CDR3 contains 13 residues. Germline V gene lookup returns CDR1 MNHEY and CDR2 SVGAGI. CDR3 amino acids: CASSYGTDYGYTF. DNA for the CDR3: TGTGCCAGCAGTTACGGGACAGACTATGGCTACACCTTC.

This chain links TRBV25-1 with TRBJ1-2, with D possibly TRBD1 on 6 matching bases. Germline assignment: CDR1 MGHDK and CDR2 SYGVNS. Between the trimmed V and J ends, which lost 1 base and 10 bases, there was a span of 13 bases. The length of the CDR3 is 13 residues. CDR3 sequence (DNA): TGTGCCAGCAGTGAATCTTACAGGGTTTTCTACACCTTC. Translated: CASSESYRVFYTF.

J is TRBJ2-2 and V is TRBV7-3; D uncertain. CDR1 and CDR2 (germline): SGHTA, FQGTGA. The CDR3 extends over 13 amino acids. The V and J ends lost 5 bases and 6 bases respectively, with 10 bases between them. CDR3 sequence reads: CASSLGPAGELFF. DNA for the CDR3: TGTGCCAGCAGCCTTGGACCTGCCGGGGAGCTGTTTTTT.

The rearrangement uses TRBV19 and TRBJ2-1; 10 bases match TRBD2. The ends lost 6 bases at V and 5 bases at J; junction bases unmatched: 16. Germline assignment: CDR1 LNHDA and CDR2 SQIVND (reference sequence). The CDR3 runs 18 residues. The CDR3 bases are TGTGCCAGTAGAAAGCGGGAGGGCCGGGGAGAGGGTCACAATGAGCAGTTCTTC. It specifies CASRKREGRGEGHNEQFF.

Only a few counts were recorded for this clone. The rearrangement uses TRBV18 and TRBJ1-6; no definite D call. CDR3 length: 14 residues. The germline V gene has CDR1 KGHSH and CDR2 LQKENI. Trimming removed 3 bases from V and 8 bases from J, with 11 bases in between. The DNA of the CDR3 is TGTGCCAGCTCACCCACTCCGAGGGATTCACCCCTCCACTTT. Amino acid sequence: CASSPTPRDSPLHF.

V gene TRBV13 combines with J gene TRBJ2-3; D remains ambiguous. Germline loops: CDR1 PRHDT, CDR2 FYEKMQ (reference sequence). CDR3 length: 13 residues. V lost 0 bases, J lost 6 bases, and 7 bases lay in between. The CDR3, as DNA: TGTGCCAGCAGCTTAGGCTCCGTTGATACGCAGTATTTT. This sequence encodes CASSLGSVDTQYF.

This clone showed up just once. V usage is TRBV29-1 and J usage is TRBJ2-1; 11 positions agree with TRBD2. Germline trimming cut 0 bases from V and 4 bases from J; bases unmatched to any gene: 11. CDR1 is SQVTM and CDR2 is ANQGSEA in the germline V gene. The length of the CDR3 is 18 residues. The DNA of the CDR3 is TGCAGCGTTGAAGAGTACCCCGGGACTAGCGGAGGATACAATGAGCAGTTCTTC. It translates to CSVEEYPGTSGGYNEQFF.

This clone was picked up a small number of times. This chain links TRBV2 with TRBJ1-1; 7 bases fit TRBD1. The CDR3 has 13 amino acids. CDR1 and CDR2 (germline): SNHLY, FYNNEI. J lost 2 bases, V lost 5 bases, and 2 bases had no gene match. This CDR3 reads CASSRDRNTEAFF. In nucleotides, the CDR3 is TGTGCCAGCAGTAGGGACAGAAACACTGAAGCTTTCTTT.

V and J are TRBV27 and TRBJ1-2, with a tentative D call TRBD1 (5 bases). CDR1 and CDR2 (germline): MNHEY, SMNVEV (reference sequence). The germline V and J ends were trimmed by 5 bases and 4 bases, with 14 bases remaining between them. The CDR3 runs 14 residues. In nucleotides, the CDR3 is TGTGCCAGCAGTCCTGGGACGGACCGCTATGGCTACACCTTC. This gives the protein CASSPGTDRYGYTF.

This sequence joins TRBV6-1 and TRBJ1-2; D is uncertain. Germline V CDR1 and CDR2: MNHNS, SASEGT. Trimming removed 6 bases at V and 4 bases at J, with 15 bases between. CDR3 length: 14 amino acids. CDR3 sequence reads: CASSSPREGYGYTF. The CDR3 bases are TGTGCCAGCAGCAGTCCCCGTGAGGGCTATGGCTACACCTTC.

V and J are TRBV25-1 and TRBJ1-4; 8 bases fit TRBD1. The junction had 4 bases not matched to a gene; V was cut back by 4 bases and J by 3 bases. CDR3 length: 15 residues. Germline CDR1 MGHDK, CDR2 SYGVNS. Written as DNA, the CDR3 is TGTGCCAGCAGTGCCGACAGGGGTGCTAATGAAAAACTGTTTTTT. This gives the protein CASSADRGANEKLFF.